This is a list of T cell receptor beta chains from one sample in a study of CD8 T cells in ankylosing spondylitis. TCRdb re-called the 5' RACE reads through MiXCR, storing one row per CDR3 protein. The profile shows roughly 150,000 distinct CDR3 sequences, around a tenth of them singletons. Sequences were obtained from blood, either unsorted or a sorted T cell fraction (not recorded which). The receptors here all came from a female donor with ankylosing spondylitis or in good health (not recorded which). CDR3s include the opening cysteine and the closing phenylalanine or tryptophan. The D gene is left open where the match is weak. Size is omitted from some rows. Given values are once, few, many or a class for expanded clones.

TRBD2,TRBJ2-3,.,TRBV4-1,TGCGCCAGCAGCCCCCTTGGAGCGGGAGGCTCCACAGATACGCAGTATTTT,CASSPLGAGGSTDTQYF
.,TRBJ2-7,few,TRBV4-3,TGCGCCAGCAGCCAAGGGGGCGGGGATACCTACGAGCAGTACTTC,CASSQGGGDTYEQYF
.,TRBJ2-1,.,TRBV13,TGTGCCAGCAGCCCACGGAGTGTCGATGAGCAGTTCTTC,CASSPRSVDEQFF
TRBD2,TRBJ2-1,.,TRBV5-6,TGTGCCAGCAGCCCGGGACTAGCGGGCCCTCAGTTCTTC,CASSPGLAGPQFF
.,TRBJ2-7,.,TRBV4-3,TGCGCCAGCAGTCCAGAAGGCTCCTACGAGCAGTACTTC,CASSPEGSYEQYF
TRBD2,TRBJ2-1,few,TRBV2,TGTGCCAGCAGTGACGAAACGCTAGCGGGAACTGAGCAGTTCTTC,CASSDETLAGTEQFF
.,TRBJ2-3,.,TRBV14,TGTGCCAGCAGCCATGCGGGAGATACGCAGTATTTT,CASSHAGDTQYF
TRBD2,TRBJ2-3,few,TRBV7-2,TGTGCCAGCAGCTTAGCCCCAGCGGGGAGCCGGGCAGATACGCAGTATTTT,CASSLAPAGSRADTQYF
TRBD2,TRBJ2-5,.,TRBV7-2,TGTGCCAGCAGCTCGGCGGGGACTAGCTCCCGAGAGACCCAGTACTTC,CASSSAGTSSRETQYF
.,TRBJ1-1,.,TRBV29-1,TGCAGCGTTCGATTGAACACTGAAGCTTTCTTT,CSVRLNTEAFF
TRBD1,TRBJ2-7,.,TRBV30,TGTGCCTACGACAGGGTAGGATCCTACGAGCAGTACTTC,CAYDRVGSYEQYF
.,TRBJ1-3,.,TRBV9,TGTGCCAGCAGCGCCGACTTCGGAAACACCATATATTTT,CASSADFGNTIYF
TRBD1,TRBJ1-5,many,TRBV6-1,TGTGCCAGCAGTACACAGGGGTTAGGGCAGCCCCAGCATTTT,CASSTQGLGQPQHF
TRBD1,TRBJ1-1,.,TRBV25-1,TGTGCCAGCAGTCCCGCTCCAGGGGGCAGCCCTGAAGCTTTCTTT,CASSPAPGGSPEAFF
.,TRBJ2-3,.,TRBV2,TGTGCCAGCGAGGAAGTAACCACAGATACGCAGTATTTT,CASEEVTTDTQYF
.,TRBJ2-1,few,TRBV20-1,TGCAGTACCAACCCGACTAGTTCCTACAATGAGCAGTTCTTC,CSTNPTSSYNEQFF
TRBD2,TRBJ2-2,few,TRBV9,TGTGCCAGCAGCCTAGCGGGAGGGCGTGGGGAGCTGTTTTTT,CASSLAGGRGELFF
.,TRBJ2-1,few,TRBV29-1,TGCAGCGTGTTCTCGGGGTACACACACAATGAGCAGTTCTTC,CSVFSGYTHNEQFF
.,TRBJ2-3,.,TRBV27,TGTGCCAGCACCTTAGACGGTTATACGCAGTATTTT,CASTLDGYTQYF
.,TRBJ2-3,.,TRBV12-3/TRBV12-4,TGTGCCAGCAGGGGCGGAACCCCAGATACGCAGTATTTT,CASRGGTPDTQYF
.,TRBJ2-1,many,TRBV6-2/TRBV6-3,TGTGCCAGCAGGACGGGAGACCCTTACAATGAGCAGTTCTTC,CASRTGDPYNEQFF
TRBD2,TRBJ2-1,few,TRBV20-1,TGCAGTGCTTGGGAGGGCGGGAGCTCCTACAATGAGCAGTTCTTC,CSAWEGGSSYNEQFF
.,TRBJ2-7,many,TRBV7-9,TGTGCCAGCAGCCCCGAAACTAGCAACGAGCAGTACTTC,CASSPETSNEQYF
.,TRBJ1-1,.,TRBV27,TGTGCCAGCAGTTTCTCCATGAACACTGAAGCTTTCTTT,CASSFSMNTEAFF